This T cell receptor (beta chain) emerged from a study of OX40 agonist ivuxolimab in advanced cancers. As for the study more broadly: Ivuxolimab, which targeted the costimulatory receptor OX40 (CD134), was an agonistic, fully human IgG2 monoclonal antibody. Intravenous ivuxolimab was administered to patients every 2 weeks at six dose levels: 0.01, 0.1, 0.3, 1.5, 3 and 10 mg/kg. Of the 50 to 55 patients in dose escalation, around 20 had hepatocellular carcinoma, about 15 had melanoma, 9 had renal cell carcinoma and 9 had head and neck cancer. The dose-escalation cohort was around 84% male with a mean age of about 58 years, ranging from 23 to 79. Patients were allowed to have had prior anti-PD-1, anti-PD-L1 or anti-CTLA-4 therapy, and more than 35% of the dose-escalation patients had been treated with checkpoint inhibitors. Partial responses were achieved by three dose-escalation patients, of whom one had hepatocellular carcinoma and two had cutaneous melanoma. The point of sequencing TCRbeta in the periphery was to test whether ivuxolimab changed TCR sequence diversity and drove clonal T-cell expansion. The paper reports the monotherapy dose-escalation portion (N of about 50 patients) of the phase I ivuxolimab trial. The investigation overall reported the following: Which antigens the clonally expanded peripheral T cells were specific for was not determined. After ivuxolimab, CD8+ T cells had more expanded clones than CD4+ T cells on average. Low levels of normalized T-cell clonal expansion were also seen in some patients who did not respond. Partial responders in the 0.1-3.0 mg/kg groups had among the lowest normalized peripheral clonal expansion, especially among CD8+ T cells. Clonal expansion of both CD4+ and CD8+ blood T cells was observed from baseline to week 6 at doses 0.1 to 3.0 mg/kg.

For sequencing of the TCRbeta CDR3 region, genomic DNA was extracted from the sorted cells. The immunoSEQ Assay was used for sequencing of TCRbeta CDR3 regions. This is the immuneACCESS table as TCRdb keeps it, with only in-frame sequences that have V and J called. A part of the clones is gone; compared with another copy, unresolved V genes explain less than half, and the rest is unexplained. A total of 60,000 to 85,000 clones appear in this sample, approximately 80% of them only once. The ten largest account for almost 1.5% of the sample. This clone was picked up one time. Its antigen target is currently unknown. Base qualities are not at hand, and no much larger clone is one base apart. V and J are truncated by 3 bases and 9 bases respectively, leaving an intervening sequence of 15 bases. Based on the germline V gene, the CDR1 and CDR2 sequences are MGHDK and SYGVNS. Measured from the cysteine to the phenylalanine, the CDR3 is 15 residues long. Only the CDR3 DNA stays, 45 bases, in frame from base 1.

Patients with a history of autoimmune disease or receiving systemic immunosuppression were excluded from the trial. Peripheral blood for TCR sequencing was collected from all dose cohorts at baseline, on cycle 4 day 1, and on cycle 7 day 1. The samples were drawn from a first-in-human, open-label, multicenter phase I dose-escalation trial of ivuxolimab. Adults with locally advanced or metastatic melanoma, renal cell carcinoma, hepatocellular carcinoma or head and neck squamous cell carcinoma were enrolled in the trial. Before TCR sequencing, CD4+ T cells and CD8+ T cells were sorted from peripheral blood as separate populations.

The starting material was CD4+ or CD8+ T cells sorted from blood, obtained in a trial of the OX40 agonist ivuxolimab. This receptor was identified in an adult with an advanced solid tumor such as melanoma, head and neck, liver or kidney cancer. The sequence links TRBV25-1 to TRBJ1-6, with the D gene uncertain. The DNA sequence is given as TGTGCCAGCAGTGATCCGGGTTTCGAAATTTCACCCCTCCACTTT. Translated, this is CASSDPGFEISPLHF.